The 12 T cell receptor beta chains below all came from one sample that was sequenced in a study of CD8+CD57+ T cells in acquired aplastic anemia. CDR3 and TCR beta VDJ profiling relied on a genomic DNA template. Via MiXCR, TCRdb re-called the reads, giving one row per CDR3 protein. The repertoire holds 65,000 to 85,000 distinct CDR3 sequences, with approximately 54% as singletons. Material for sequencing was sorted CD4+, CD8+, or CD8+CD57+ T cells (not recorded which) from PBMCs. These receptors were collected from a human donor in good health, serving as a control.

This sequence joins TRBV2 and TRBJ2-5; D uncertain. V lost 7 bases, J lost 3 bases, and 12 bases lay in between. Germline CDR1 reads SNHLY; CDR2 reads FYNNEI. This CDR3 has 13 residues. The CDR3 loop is CASTPPLEETQYF. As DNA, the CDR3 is TGTGCCAGCACCCCCCCCTTAGAAGAGACCCAGTACTTC.

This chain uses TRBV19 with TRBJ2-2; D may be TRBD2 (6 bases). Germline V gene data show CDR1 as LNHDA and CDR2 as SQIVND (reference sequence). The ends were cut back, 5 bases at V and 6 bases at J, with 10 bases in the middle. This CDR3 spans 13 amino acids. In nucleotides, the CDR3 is TGTGCCAGTAGTGGACGGGACTCCGGGGAGCTGTTTTTT. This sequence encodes CASSGRDSGELFF.

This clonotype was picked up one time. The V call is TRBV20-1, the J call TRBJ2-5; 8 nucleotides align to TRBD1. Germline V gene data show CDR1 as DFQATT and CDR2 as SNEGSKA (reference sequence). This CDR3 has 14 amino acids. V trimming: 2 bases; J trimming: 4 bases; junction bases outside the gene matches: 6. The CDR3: CSARQGAIGETQYF. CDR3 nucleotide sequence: TGCAGTGCTAGACAGGGGGCGATAGGAGAGACCCAGTACTTC.

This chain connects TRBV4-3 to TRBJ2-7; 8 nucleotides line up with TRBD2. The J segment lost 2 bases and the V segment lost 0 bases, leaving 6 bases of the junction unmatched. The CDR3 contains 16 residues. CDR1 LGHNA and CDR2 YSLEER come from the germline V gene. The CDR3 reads CASSQDRREAPYEQYF. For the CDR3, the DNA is TGCGCCAGCAGCCAAGACCGGCGGGAGGCCCCCTACGAGCAGTACTTC.

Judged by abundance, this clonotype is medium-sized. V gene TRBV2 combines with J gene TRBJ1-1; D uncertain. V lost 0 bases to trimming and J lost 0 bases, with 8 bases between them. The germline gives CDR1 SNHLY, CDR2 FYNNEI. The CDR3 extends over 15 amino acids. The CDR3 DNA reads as TGTGCCAGCAGTGAAGCTCCCGTACTGAACACTGAAGCTTTCTTT. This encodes CASSEAPVLNTEAFF. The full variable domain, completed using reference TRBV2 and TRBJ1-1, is EPEVTQTPSHQVTQMGQEVILRCVPISNHLYFYWYRQILGQKVEFLVSFYNNEISEKSEIFDDQFSVERPDGSNFTLKIRSTKLEDSAMYFCASSEAPVLNTEAFFGQGTRLTVV.

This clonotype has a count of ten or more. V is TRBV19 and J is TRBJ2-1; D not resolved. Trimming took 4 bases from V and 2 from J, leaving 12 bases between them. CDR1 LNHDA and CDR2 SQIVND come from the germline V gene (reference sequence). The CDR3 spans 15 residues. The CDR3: CASSRAYGTYNEQFF. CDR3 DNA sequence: TGTGCCAGTAGTAGGGCGTATGGGACCTACAATGAGCAGTTCTTC.

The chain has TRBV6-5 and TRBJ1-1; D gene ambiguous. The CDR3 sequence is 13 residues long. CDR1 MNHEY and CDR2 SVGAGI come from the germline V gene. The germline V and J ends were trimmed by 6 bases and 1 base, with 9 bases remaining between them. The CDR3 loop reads CASSDWRNTEAFF. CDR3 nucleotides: TGTGCCAGCAGCGACTGGAGGAACACTGAAGCTTTCTTT.

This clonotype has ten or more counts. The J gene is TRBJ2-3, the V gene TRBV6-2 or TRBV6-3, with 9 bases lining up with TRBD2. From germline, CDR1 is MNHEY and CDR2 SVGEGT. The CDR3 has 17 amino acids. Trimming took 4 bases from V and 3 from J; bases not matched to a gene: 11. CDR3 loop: CASSFAWTSARTDTQYF. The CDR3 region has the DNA TGTGCCAGCAGTTTTGCCTGGACTAGCGCCCGAACAGATACGCAGTATTTT.

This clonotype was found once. The chain's CDR3 is CSARDNRPIRENTEAFF. CDR3 sequence (DNA): TGCAGTGCTAGAGATAACCGCCCAATCAGGGAGAACACTGAAGCTTTCTTT. V and J are TRBV20-1 and TRBJ1-1, with D perhaps matching TRBD1 (5 bases). Trimming pared 0 bases from V and 1 base from J, leaving 18 bases between. Germline V gene lookup returns CDR1 DFQATT and CDR2 SNEGSKA (reference sequence). The CDR3 length is 17 residues.

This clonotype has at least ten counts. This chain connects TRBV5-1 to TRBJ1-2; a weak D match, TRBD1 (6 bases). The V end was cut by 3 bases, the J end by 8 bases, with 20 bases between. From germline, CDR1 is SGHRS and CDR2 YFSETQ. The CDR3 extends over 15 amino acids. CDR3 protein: CASSWGREGSGGYTF. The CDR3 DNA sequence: TGCGCCAGCAGCTGGGGGCGCGAGGGGTCTGGAGGCTACACCTTC.

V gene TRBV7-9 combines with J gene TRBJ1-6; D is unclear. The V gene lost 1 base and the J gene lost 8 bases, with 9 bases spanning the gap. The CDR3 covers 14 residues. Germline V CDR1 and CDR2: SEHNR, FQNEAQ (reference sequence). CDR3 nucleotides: TGTGCCAGCAGCTTAGATCCGAGTTATTCACCCCTCCACTTT. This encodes CASSLDPSYSPLHF.

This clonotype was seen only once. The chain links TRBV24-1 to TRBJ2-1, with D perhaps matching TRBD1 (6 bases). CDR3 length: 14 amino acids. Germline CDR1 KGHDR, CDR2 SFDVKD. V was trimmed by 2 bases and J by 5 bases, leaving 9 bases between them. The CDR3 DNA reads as TGTGCCACCAGTGATTGGACAGAAAACAATGAGCAGTTCTTC. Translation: CATSDWTENNEQFF.